This entry lists 32 T cell receptor beta chains sequenced from one sample in a study of CD8 T cells in ankylosing spondylitis. TCRdb analysed the 5' RACE reads with MiXCR anew, one entry per CDR3 protein. This repertoire shows around 250,000 distinct CDR3 sequences, 30% to 35% found once; its top ten account for approximately 4.6%. The sample taken for sequencing was blood, either unsorted or a sorted T cell fraction (not recorded which). These receptors all stem from a male donor with ankylosing spondylitis or in good health (not recorded which).

This clonotype was detected only a few times. The chain carries TRBV9 and TRBJ2-7; 8 bases match TRBD2. The CDR3 runs 13 residues. The J segment lost 6 bases and the V segment lost 4 bases, leaving 6 bases of the junction unmatched. Germline loops: CDR1 SGDLS, CDR2 YYNGEE. The DNA for the CDR3 is TGTGCCAGCAGCCTCGGGGGGGGCAGCGAGCAGTACTTC. Translated, it gives CASSLGGGSEQYF.

This clonotype was detected only once. This rearrangement joins TRBV7-8 to TRBJ2-3, with TRBD2 identical over 12 bases. V gave up 5 bases and J gave up 6 bases; unmatched junction bases: 3. CDR1 SGHVS and CDR2 FQNEAQ come from the germline V gene. The CDR3 covers 14 residues. This CDR3 reads CASSVGLAGDTQYF. CDR3 nucleotide sequence: TGTGCCAGCAGCGTCGGACTAGCGGGGGATACGCAGTATTTT.

The gene calls are TRBV29-1 and TRBJ1-1; D is uncertain. The V gene's germline CDR1 is SQVTM and CDR2 ANQGSEA. CDR3 length: 13 amino acids. V was shortened by 3 bases and J by 1 base, with 9 bases between the two germline ends. CDR3 nucleotide sequence: TGCAGCGTTGAGCGGACGGCGAACACTGAAGCTTTCTTT. Protein sequence: CSVERTANTEAFF.

V is TRBV27 and J is TRBJ2-3, with D tentatively TRBD2 (6 bases). Germline V gene lookup returns CDR1 MNHEY and CDR2 SMNVEV (reference sequence). The CDR3 loop spans 14 amino acids. Trimming removed 2 bases from V and 6 bases from J, with 12 bases in between. CDR3 nucleotide sequence: TGTGCCAGCAGTTTAGCGGGGCGGGTGGATACGCAGTATTTT. This gives the protein CASSLAGRVDTQYF.

This clonotype was recorded at least ten times. V gene TRBV6-1 combines with J gene TRBJ1-6, with a weak D call TRBD1 (6 bases). The V end was cut by 7 bases, the J end by 7 bases, with 17 bases between. The CDR3 spans 15 residues. Germline V lookup: CDR1 MNHNS, CDR2 SASEGT. The CDR3 region is CASNLRGQGNSPLHF. In nucleotides, the CDR3 is TGTGCCAGCAACTTACGGGGCCAGGGGAATTCACCCCTCCACTTT.

The sample holds many counts of this clonotype. The chain is built from TRBV20-1 and TRBJ2-1; D may be TRBD2 (6 bases). The germline gives CDR1 DFQATT, CDR2 SNEGSKA (reference sequence). Trimming stripped 3 bases from V and 12 bases from J, with 9 bases between. The CDR3 extends over 10 amino acids. CDR3 nucleotides: TGCAGTGCTAGGGGGACTGGGCAGTTCTTC. Translated, it gives CSARGTGQFF.

This clonotype has only a few counts. The gene calls are TRBV20-1 and TRBJ2-7; the D gene is possibly TRBD2 (5 bases). This CDR3 region has 14 residues. CDR1 is DFQATT, CDR2 SNEGSKA, per germline (reference sequence). V lost 5 bases, J lost 3 bases, and 17 bases lay in between. The CDR3 DNA sequence: TGCAGTGCTGAGGGAGCCCGGGATCTCTACGAGCAGTACTTC. Residues: CSAEGARDLYEQYF.

This clonotype was found a few times. This sequence joins TRBV4-1 and TRBJ2-1; 7 positions agree with TRBD1. V shed 2 bases, J shed 4 bases, and the junction held 17 bases outside the gene matches. CDR3 length equals 19 residues. In germline, CDR1 is MGHRA, CDR2 YSYEKL. The CDR3 DNA reads as TGCGCCAGCAGCCAACCGGGACAGAAGATATCACCTTCTTACAATGAGCAGTTCTTC. Protein: CASSQPGQKISPSYNEQFF.

As concerns this clonotype: The junction departs from germline at one end; a sequencing error may be responsible. The CDR3 here is CASSLLRADSTYNSPLHF. DNA of the CDR3: TGTGCCAGCAGCCTCCTAAGGGCCGATTCTACCTATAATTCCCCCCTCCACTTT. The J gene is TRBJ1-6, the V gene TRBV7-6; D unclear. CDR1 is SGHVS, CDR2 FNYEAQ, per germline. CDR3 length: 18 residues.

This clonotype has just a few counts. The chain is built from TRBV12-3 or TRBV12-4 and TRBJ2-7, with D hard to call. The CDR3 runs to 12 residues. V was clipped by 8 bases and J by 2 bases, with 10 bases between them. CDR3 loop: CASSGRTYEQYF. CDR3 nucleotide sequence: TGTGCCAGCTCGGGCAGAACCTACGAGCAGTACTTC.

In its sample, this clonotype was seen a few times. The chain uses TRBV12-3 or TRBV12-4 and TRBJ2-6; D assignment may be TRBD1 or TRBD2 (5 bases each). The CDR3 runs 17 residues. V was pared by 1 base and J by 2 bases, with 12 bases between. CDR3 region: CASSLGPGTTGANVLTF. The DNA of the CDR3 is TGTGCCAGCAGTTTAGGTCCGGGGACCACTGGGGCCAACGTCCTGACTTTC.

This clonotype has more than one count but fewer than ten. The V call is TRBV25-1, the J call TRBJ2-7; perhaps TRBD2 as D (9 bases). Germline loops: CDR1 MGHDK, CDR2 SYGVNS. With 1 base removed from V and 7 bases from J, the gap between germline ends came to 20 bases. This CDR3 has 16 amino acids. The DNA for the CDR3 is TGTGCCAGCAGTGAATTCAGCGGGGGGACAGGTTGGGAGCAGTACTTC. Translating it yields CASSEFSGGTGWEQYF.

This clonotype was seen more than once but under ten times. The chain has TRBV6-5 and TRBJ2-7; tentative D call: TRBD2 (6 bases). Germline V gene sequence: CDR1 MNHEY, CDR2 SVGAGI. Trimming left V 0 bases short and J 3 bases short, with 12 bases between. This CDR3 spans 15 amino acids. CDR3 protein: CASSYSQEGIYEQYF. The CDR3 bases are TGTGCCAGCAGTTACTCTCAGGAGGGTATCTACGAGCAGTACTTC.

This rearrangement joins TRBV24-1 to TRBJ1-2; TRBD1 agrees at 9 bases. This CDR3 region has 15 residues. V gave up 4 bases and J gave up 7 bases; unmatched junction bases: 9. The germline V gene has CDR1 KGHDR and CDR2 SFDVKD. CDR3 in amino acids: CATSDLDRGEGGYTF. In nucleotides, the CDR3 is TGTGCCACCAGTGACTTGGACAGGGGTGAGGGTGGCTACACCTTC.

This clonotype was counted between two and nine times. This chain links TRBV20-1 with TRBJ2-5; D gene ambiguous. Looked up from germline, CDR1 is DFQATT and CDR2 is SNEGSKA (reference sequence). This CDR3 contains 14 residues. The germline V and J ends were trimmed by 2 bases and 4 bases, with 14 bases remaining between them. This chain's CDR3 is CSARPLTERETQYF. CDR3 bases: TGCAGTGCTAGACCCCTGACGGAACGAGAGACCCAGTACTTC.

The chain carries TRBV20-1 and TRBJ2-1; D unclear. V was trimmed by 6 bases and J by 0 bases, leaving 18 bases between them. In germline, CDR1 is DFQATT, CDR2 SNEGSKA (reference sequence). The CDR3 runs to 16 residues. The CDR3 region has the DNA TGCAGTGCCCCCAGCCCGACCCCCAGCTCCTACAATGAGCAGTTCTTC. Amino acid sequence: CSAPSPTPSSYNEQFF.

Concerning this clonotype: An end of the junction differs from the germline gene, which may be a read error. This rearrangement joins TRBV20-1 to TRBJ2-3, with D possibly being TRBD1 or TRBD2 (5 bases each). This CDR3 contains 12 residues. The germline gives CDR1 DFQATT, CDR2 SNEGSKA (reference sequence). This chain's CDR3 is CSALRDGAFVDF. The CDR3 nucleotides read TGCAGCGCCCTTAGGGACGGTGCTTTTGTGGATTTT.

This clonotype occurred a few times. The chain uses TRBV27 and TRBJ2-3, with 7 nucleotides matching TRBD2. CDR1 is MNHEY, CDR2 SMNVEV, per germline (reference sequence). Trimming at V came to 8 bases and at J to 3 bases, leaving 8 bases not matched to a gene. The CDR3 is 14 amino acids. The CDR3, as DNA: TGTGCCAGCGCGTTGGCGGGGGATACAGATACGCAGTATTTT. Amino acids: CASALAGDTDTQYF.

This clonotype was seen a handful of times. This CDR3 reads CASSQAPGYEQYF. The DNA for the CDR3 is TGCGCCAGCAGCCAAGCTCCGGGGTACGAGCAGTACTTC. The chain joins TRBV4-1 to TRBJ2-7; weak D call: TRBD2 (5 bases). The germline V gene has CDR1 MGHRA and CDR2 YSYEKL. Trimming took off 1 base at V and 4 bases at J, with 8 bases between the two ends. The CDR3 is made up of 13 amino acids.

This clonotype was counted at least ten times. This chain links TRBV12-3 or TRBV12-4 with TRBJ2-5; D is uncertain. The CDR3 length is 12 residues. V lost 8 bases to trimming and J lost 5 bases, with 12 bases between them. This CDR3 is CASGDWAETQYF. CDR3 coding DNA: TGTGCCAGCGGTGACTGGGCTGAGACCCAGTACTTC.

This chain links TRBV20-1 with TRBJ2-7, with TRBD1 as a possible D gene (6 bases). The CDR3 is 13 amino acids. Trimming took 6 bases from V and 0 from J, leaving 12 bases between them. Germline V gene data show CDR1 as DFQATT and CDR2 as SNEGSKA (reference sequence). This CDR3 reads CSASDRLSYEQYF. DNA of the CDR3: TGCAGTGCGAGTGACAGGCTCTCCTACGAGCAGTACTTC.

In its sample, this clonotype was seen a few times. The V call is TRBV7-9, the J call TRBJ1-6, with TRBD1 matching 12 bases. Germline-derived CDR1 and CDR2 are SEHNR and FQNEAQ (reference sequence). The junction had 6 bases not matched to a gene; V was cut back by 5 bases and J by 7 bases. CDR3 size: 16 residues. The CDR3 loop is CASSPSGTGGNSPLHF. CDR3 sequence (DNA): TGTGCCAGCAGCCCTTCCGGGACAGGGGGCAATTCACCCCTCCACTTT.

This rearrangement joins TRBV20-1 to TRBJ2-5; the match to TRBD2 covers 7 bases. Trimming at V came to 6 bases and at J to 2 bases, leaving 15 bases not matched to a gene. Looked up from germline, CDR1 is DFQATT and CDR2 is SNEGSKA (reference sequence). CDR3 length equals 16 residues. This CDR3 is CSASGALSGGQETQYF. The CDR3 coding sequence is TGCAGTGCCTCGGGAGCACTGTCCGGGGGGCAAGAGACCCAGTACTTC.

V usage is TRBV29-1 and J usage is TRBJ2-7; D is unresolved. Germline V gene sequence: CDR1 SQVTM, CDR2 ANQGSEA. The CDR3 has 13 amino acids. The germline V and J ends were trimmed by 8 bases and 0 bases, with 14 bases remaining between them. The CDR3 loop is CSLTVGFSYEQYF. The CDR3 region has the DNA TGCAGCTTAACAGTGGGCTTCTCCTACGAGCAGTACTTC.

This clonotype has only a few counts. V and J are TRBV20-1 and TRBJ2-2; possibly TRBD1 for D (6 bases). CDR3 size: 15 residues. Germline-derived CDR1 and CDR2 are DFQATT and SNEGSKA (reference sequence). With 2 bases removed from V and 4 bases from J, the gap between germline ends came to 14 bases. CDR3 nucleotide sequence: TGCAGTGCTAGACCCTCGGGACACCGCACCGGGGAGCTGTTTTTT. Encoded protein: CSARPSGHRTGELFF.

This clonotype was seen repeatedly, ten times or more. The J gene is TRBJ1-1, the V gene TRBV29-1; D ambiguous. V was shortened by 4 bases and J by 1 base, with 7 bases between the two germline ends. Germline lookup yields CDR1 SQVTM and CDR2 ANQGSEA. This CDR3 has 12 amino acids. As DNA, the CDR3 is TGCAGCGTTGCTTGGACGAACACTGAAGCTTTCTTT. Residues: CSVAWTNTEAFF.

The J gene is TRBJ2-3, the V gene TRBV12-3 or TRBV12-4; TRBD2 matches 9 bases. This CDR3 comprises 13 residues. The V and J ends lost 11 bases and 6 bases, in that order; junction bases with no gene match: 9. Written as DNA, the CDR3 is TGTGCCTGCCGCGGGGGGGCCGGGGATACGCAGTATTTT. Protein product: CACRGGAGDTQYF.

The sample holds a few counts of this clonotype. The V and J genes are TRBV29-1 and TRBJ1-1; 8 nucleotides align to TRBD1. V was clipped by 6 bases and J by 3 bases; unmatched bases: 9. The V gene's germline CDR1 is SQVTM and CDR2 ANQGSEA. The CDR3 has 14 residues. This CDR3 reads CSVRGTGDYTEAFF. Here the CDR3 DNA reads TGCAGCGTGAGGGGGACAGGCGACTACACTGAAGCTTTCTTT.

CDR3 bases: TGTGCCAGCAGCTTAGATAGACGAAGCGGGGAGCTGTTTTTT. The encoded protein is CASSLDRRSGELFF. The chain employs TRBV11-2 and TRBJ2-2; D unclear. Trimming shortened V by 0 bases and J by 7 bases, and 9 bases separated the two germline ends. Germline-derived CDR1 and CDR2 are SGHAT and FQNNGV. The CDR3 consists of 14 residues.

This chain links TRBV10-3 with TRBJ2-3; 9 positions agree with TRBD1. This CDR3 spans 15 amino acids. J was trimmed by 4 bases and V by 2 bases; bases with no gene match: 4. Germline loops: CDR1 ENHRY, CDR2 SYGVKD. The CDR3 reads CAISEAGQGADTQYF. In nucleotides, the CDR3 is TGTGCCATCAGTGAGGCGGGACAGGGTGCAGATACGCAGTATTTT.

Only a few counts were recorded for this clonotype. The chain uses TRBV10-3 and TRBJ2-3, with D tentatively TRBD2 (6 bases). The CDR3 contains 17 residues. V lost 3 bases, J lost 3 bases, and 19 bases lay in between. CDR1 ENHRY and CDR2 SYGVKD come from the germline V gene. In DNA form, the CDR3 reads TGTGCCATCAGTGATCCCCCCTGGGGGGAGTCGACAGATACGCAGTATTTT. Residues: CAISDPPWGESTDTQYF.

The CDR3 protein is CASRGTANEKLFF. The CDR3, as DNA: TGTGCCAGCAGAGGGACAGCTAATGAAAAACTGTTTTTT. V and J are TRBV12-3 or TRBV12-4 and TRBJ1-4; 7 positions match TRBD1. V lost 6 bases and J lost 3; bases outside the gene matches: 1. The CDR3 contains 13 residues.